This is a list of T cell receptor beta chains from one sample in a study of T cells after yellow fever vaccination. MiXCR, run by TCRdb on the 5' RACE reads, gives a single entry per CDR3 protein. This sample has 250,000 to 300,000 distinct CDR3 sequences, with around 13% found just once. This material consisted of CD4+ T cells sorted from PBMCs, taken 45 days after the yellow fever booster vaccination. These receptors came from a man younger than 45 who received the YFV17D yellow fever vaccine. The CDR3 runs from the conserved cysteine through the conserved F or W. The D gene is left open where the match is weak. Size tells how often a clone was seen (once, few, many) or the class of an expanded clone, and some rows leave it out.

clone_size: many
j_call: TRBJ2-1
d_call: .
v_call: TRBV6-5
cdr3_aa: CASSSPPGNEQFF
cdr3_nt: TGTGCCAGCAGTTCCCCCCCAGGCAATGAGCAGTTCTTC

clone_size: .
j_call: TRBJ2-1
d_call: .
v_call: TRBV5-1
cdr3_aa: CASSSNQGRGPGRNEQFF
cdr3_nt: TGCGCCAGCAGTTCAAATCAAGGACGCGGACCGGGGCGCAATGAGCAGTTCTTC

clone_size: few
j_call: TRBJ1-4
d_call: TRBD1
v_call: TRBV20-1
cdr3_aa: CSARETGGSEKLFF
cdr3_nt: TGCAGTGCTAGAGAGACAGGGGGCAGTGAAAAACTGTTTTTT

clone_size: .
j_call: TRBJ1-5
d_call: .
v_call: TRBV7-2
cdr3_aa: CASSEGVYSNQPQHF
cdr3_nt: TGTGCCAGCAGCGAGGGAGTGTATAGCAATCAGCCCCAGCATTTT

clone_size: many
j_call: TRBJ2-1
d_call: .
v_call: TRBV24-1
cdr3_aa: CATSSGWRANEQFF
cdr3_nt: TGTGCCACTTCCTCGGGCTGGCGGGCCAATGAGCAGTTCTTC

clone_size: many
j_call: TRBJ1-5
d_call: .
v_call: TRBV29-1
cdr3_aa: CSVEEDRNQPQHF
cdr3_nt: TGCAGCGTTGAAGAGGACAGAAATCAGCCCCAGCATTTT

clone_size: many
j_call: TRBJ2-3
d_call: TRBD1
v_call: TRBV20-1
cdr3_aa: CSARVPPGQGKRTDTQYF
cdr3_nt: TGCAGTGCTAGAGTCCCTCCGGGACAGGGGAAGCGCACAGATACGCAGTATTTT

clone_size: .
j_call: TRBJ1-1
d_call: .
v_call: TRBV5-1
cdr3_aa: CASRAGGLNTEAFF
cdr3_nt: TGCGCCAGCAGGGCCGGGGGCCTGAACACTGAAGCTTTCTTT

clone_size: .
j_call: TRBJ2-5
d_call: .
v_call: TRBV5-1
cdr3_aa: CASSWAGRRQETQYF
cdr3_nt: TGCGCCAGCAGCTGGGCGGGACGGCGACAAGAGACCCAGTACTTC

clone_size: .
j_call: TRBJ1-5
d_call: .
v_call: TRBV6-2/TRBV6-3
cdr3_aa: CASSPRRPSNQPQHF
cdr3_nt: TGTGCCAGCAGTCCGCGCCGGCCAAGCAATCAGCCCCAGCATTTT

clone_size: .
j_call: TRBJ1-4
d_call: TRBD1
v_call: TRBV20-1
cdr3_aa: CSASIPGQNNEKLFF
cdr3_nt: TGCAGTGCCAGTATACCGGGACAGAATAATGAAAAACTGTTTTTT

clone_size: many
j_call: TRBJ2-2
d_call: .
v_call: TRBV5-1
cdr3_aa: CASSPGQRTGELFF
cdr3_nt: TGCGCCAGCAGCCCCGGACAGCGCACCGGGGAGCTGTTTTTT

clone_size: few
j_call: TRBJ2-5
d_call: .
v_call: TRBV7-9
cdr3_aa: CASTSGEGAVETQYF
cdr3_nt: TGTGCCAGCACCTCGGGAGAAGGAGCGGTTGAGACCCAGTACTTC

clone_size: .
j_call: TRBJ1-1
d_call: .
v_call: TRBV7-2
cdr3_aa: CASSFGSMNTEAFF
cdr3_nt: TGTGCCAGCAGCTTTGGGTCGATGAACACTGAAGCTTTCTTT

clone_size: .
j_call: TRBJ1-6
d_call: .
v_call: TRBV7-2
cdr3_aa: CASSQRDGGNSPLHF
cdr3_nt: TGTGCCAGCAGCCAGCGGGACGGGGGAAATTCACCCCTCCACTTT

clone_size: many
j_call: TRBJ2-7
d_call: .
v_call: TRBV12-3/TRBV12-4
cdr3_aa: CASSPVGNEQYF
cdr3_nt: TGTGCCAGCAGCCCCGTAGGGAACGAGCAGTACTTC

clone_size: few
j_call: TRBJ1-2
d_call: .
v_call: TRBV4-1
cdr3_aa: CASSQGWRTVNYGYTF
cdr3_nt: TGCGCCAGCAGCCAAGGGTGGAGGACAGTAAACTATGGCTACACCTTC

clone_size: .
j_call: TRBJ2-5
d_call: .
v_call: TRBV5-1
cdr3_aa: CASSLAGTSQTETQYF
cdr3_nt: TGCGCCAGCAGCTTGGCCGGGACAAGCCAAACGGAGACCCAGTACTTC

clone_size: few
j_call: TRBJ2-1
d_call: .
v_call: TRBV24-1
cdr3_aa: CATSDWGTDGDNEQFF
cdr3_nt: TGTGCCACCAGTGATTGGGGGACGGACGGGGACAATGAGCAGTTCTTC

clone_size: .
j_call: TRBJ2-7
d_call: .
v_call: TRBV5-1
cdr3_aa: CASIFAGGSYEQYF
cdr3_nt: TGCGCCAGCATCTTTGCCGGTGGTTCCTACGAGCAGTACTTC